The clone carrying this TCR beta chain was counted many times. Thyroid surgery was performed in patients who had received no treatment beforehand. The data belong to a study of metastatic and nonmetastatic thyroid tumors. Using MiXCR, TCRdb re-called clones from the PCR reads. The sample records more than 70,000 clones, around 7.8% being singletons. The CDR3 is 15 residues long. Trimming removed 1 base at V and 2 bases at J, with 11 bases between. In germline, CDR1 is LGHDT, CDR2 YNNKEL (reference sequence). The rearrangement joins TRBV3-1 to TRBJ2-5, with D uncertain. The sample comprised blood. This TCR was recovered from a female donor with papillary thyroid cancer or a benign thyroid nodule (not recorded which). Some clones in this sample may be carry-over from other donors' samples. In DNA, the CDR3 is TGTGCCAGCAGCCAAGTTCTGATAGGGCAAGAGACCCAGTACTTC. It encodes CASSQVLIGQETQYF.